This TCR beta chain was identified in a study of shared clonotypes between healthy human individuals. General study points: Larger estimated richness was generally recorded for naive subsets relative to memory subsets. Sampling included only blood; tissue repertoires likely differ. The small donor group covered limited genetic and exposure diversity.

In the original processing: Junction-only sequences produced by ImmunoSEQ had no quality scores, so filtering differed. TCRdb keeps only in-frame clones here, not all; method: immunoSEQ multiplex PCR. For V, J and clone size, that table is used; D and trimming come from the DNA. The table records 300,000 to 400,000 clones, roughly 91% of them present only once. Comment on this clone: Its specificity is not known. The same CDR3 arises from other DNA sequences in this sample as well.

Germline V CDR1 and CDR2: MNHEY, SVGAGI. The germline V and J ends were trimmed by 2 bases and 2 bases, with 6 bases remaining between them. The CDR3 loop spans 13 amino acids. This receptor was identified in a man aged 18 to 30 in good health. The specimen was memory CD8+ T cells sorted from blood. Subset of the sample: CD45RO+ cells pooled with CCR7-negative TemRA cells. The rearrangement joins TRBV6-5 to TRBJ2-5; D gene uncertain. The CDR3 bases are TGTGCCAGCAGTTACCTGGGTCAAGAGACCCAGTACTTC. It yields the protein CASSYLGQETQYF.